The 21 T cell receptor beta chains below all came from one sample that was sequenced in a study of memory CD4+ T cells and cytomegalovirus serostatus. Assay used: immunoSEQ multiplex PCR; TCRdb lists only in-frame clones, some missing. This table holds 45,000 to 65,000 clones, around four fifths found once. Single viable CD3+CD4+CD8-CD45RO+ cells were sorted as the memory CD4+ T cells. Material for sequencing was memory CD4+ T cells from blood. The receptors originated from an adult in good health and CMV-seronegative.

The V call is TRBV13, the J call TRBJ1-5; 10 nucleotides agree with TRBD1. The J segment lost 1 base and the V segment lost 5 bases, leaving 14 bases of the junction unmatched. CDR3 length: 19 residues. CDR1 PRHDT and CDR2 FYEKMQ come from the germline V gene (reference sequence). CDR3 DNA: TGTGCCAGCAGCGCCTCGGGACAGGGGTCTCGGGGAAGCAATCAGCCCCAGCATTTT. As protein: CASSASGQGSRGSNQPQHF.

V and J are TRBV21-1 and TRBJ1-2; TRBD1, the D gene given by the table, was not confirmed from the DNA. TRBV21-1 is reported as a pseudogene. The CDR3 has 19 residues. In DNA form, the CDR3 reads TGTGCCAGCAGCAAAGTAAGAAGAGACAGGGGGCATCCCTTCTATGGCTACACCTTC. As protein: CASSKVRRDRGHPFYGYTF.

This chain joins TRBV29-1 and TRBJ1-2; D is unresolved. V lost 5 bases and J 2 bases, leaving 9 bases between the germline ends. Germline V gene sequence: CDR1 SQVTM, CDR2 ANQGSEA. The CDR3 is made up of 12 amino acids. The CDR3 region has the DNA TGCAGCGTTTATTTACAAAACTATGGCTACACCTTC. This translates into CSVYLQNYGYTF.

This clone has just a few counts. V is TRBV27 and J is TRBJ2-1; 8 positions agree with TRBD2. CDR3 length: 14 amino acids. The ends lost 8 bases at V and 10 bases at J; junction bases unmatched: 13. Looked up from germline, CDR1 is MNHEY and CDR2 is SMNVEV (reference sequence). The CDR3 spells CASVGTSRMGEQFF. DNA of the CDR3: TGTGCCAGCGTGGGGACTAGTCGAATGGGAGAGCAGTTCTTC.

The V and J genes are TRBV6-1 and TRBJ2-5; 7 bases line up with TRBD2. V was pared by 8 bases and J by 5 bases, with 5 bases of the junction left unmatched. The germline V gene encodes CDR1 MNHNS and CDR2 SASEGT. The length of the CDR3 is 12 residues. The chain's CDR3 is CASAREWETQYF. CDR3 coding DNA: TGTGCCAGCGCGCGGGAGTGGGAGACCCAGTACTTC.

This clone was picked up a small number of times. The chain combines TRBV6-5 with TRBJ2-5, with 8 bases matching TRBD1. Germline values: CDR1 MNHEY, CDR2 SVGAGI. J was trimmed by 4 bases and V by 6 bases; bases with no gene match: 10. This CDR3 has 15 amino acids. CDR3: CASRRGQVLGETQYF. The CDR3 DNA follows: TGTGCCAGCAGGAGGGGACAGGTTTTGGGAGAGACCCAGTACTTC.

This chain links TRBV7-8 with TRBJ2-3; TRBD2 aligns across 7 bases. CDR3 length equals 18 residues. Germline trimming cut 4 bases from V and 6 bases from J; bases unmatched to any gene: 19. Germline values: CDR1 SGHVS, CDR2 FQNEAQ. The chain's CDR3 is CASSSSHGVSGRGDTQYF. As DNA, the CDR3 is TGTGCCAGCAGCTCCTCGCATGGGGTGTCAGGGCGGGGGGATACGCAGTATTTT.

The genes are TRBV4-3 and TRBJ1-5, with 7 bases lining up with TRBD1. V lost 3 bases and J lost 3; bases outside the gene matches: 5. This CDR3 region has 15 residues. Per the germline V gene, CDR1 is LGHNA and CDR2 is YSLEER. Written as DNA, the CDR3 is TGCGCCAGCAGCCAGAATACAGGGGCCAATCAGCCCCAGCATTTT. It codes for CASSQNTGANQPQHF.

The genes are TRBV29-1 and TRBJ2-5, with D unresolved. The V end was cut by 7 bases, the J end by 5 bases, with 11 bases between. Germline V gene data show CDR1 as SQVTM and CDR2 as ANQGSEA. There are 11 residues in the CDR3. CDR3 loop: CSGSWMETQYF. The CDR3 region has the DNA TGCAGCGGTAGCTGGATGGAGACCCAGTACTTC. Complete variable domain (other parts from reference TRBV29-1 and TRBJ2-5): SAVISQKPSRDICQRGTSLTIQCQVDSQVTMMFWYRQQPGQSLTLIATANQGSEATYESGFVIDKFPISRPNLTFSTLTVSNMSPEDSSIYLCSGSWMETQYFGPGTRLLVL.

The chain carries TRBV18 and TRBJ1-1; D unclear. V was cut by 4 bases and J by 0 bases, with 15 bases left in between. Germline V gene data show CDR1 as KGHSH and CDR2 as LQKENI. The CDR3 has 16 amino acids. The CDR3 nucleotides are TGTGCCAGCTCACAAAAACAGCTCTTCATGAACACTGAAGCTTTCTTT. Translated, it gives CASSQKQLFMNTEAFF.

This chain joins TRBV6-5 and TRBJ1-5; possibly TRBD1 for D (5 bases). Germline values: CDR1 MNHEY, CDR2 SVGAGI. There are 15 residues in the CDR3. V was shortened by 8 bases and J by 2 bases, with 16 bases between the two germline ends. The CDR3 protein is CASSLGDYRNQPQHF. As DNA, the CDR3 is TGTGCCAGCTCTTTGGGGGATTATCGCAATCAGCCCCAGCATTTT.

Comments on this clone: Other DNA sequences from this sample encode an identical CDR3 as well. V usage is TRBV5-4 and J usage is TRBJ1-2; D is possibly TRBD1 (6 bases). Germline loops: CDR1 SGHNT, CDR2 YYREEE (reference sequence). The CDR3 contains 17 residues. V was clipped by 2 bases and J by 7 bases, with 24 bases between them. DNA of the CDR3: TGTGCCAGCAGCTTAGGGGGTAGTGACAGTTTGAGAAGTGGCTACACCTTC. It encodes CASSLGGSDSLRSGYTF.

This chain joins TRBV7-6 and TRBJ2-5; D is uncertain. The better agreement between TRBJ2-7 and the DNA end casts doubt on the J call. In germline, CDR1 is SGHVS, CDR2 FNYEAQ. The CDR3 extends over 12 amino acids. The CDR3 bases are TGTGACCGGGTGGGCGCCATCTACGAGCAGTACTTC. The encoded protein is CDRVGAIYEQYF.

V gene TRBV23-1 combines with J gene TRBJ2-2, with TRBD1 identical over 12 bases. TRBV23-1 is an ORF for which the function is uncertain. This CDR3 has 18 amino acids. V gave up 8 bases and J gave up 5 bases; unmatched junction bases: 15. The CDR3 DNA reads TGCGCCAGCGACGGATCCGGGACAGGGGGCCGTTGGACCGGGGAGCTGTTTTTT. Its translation: CASDGSGTGGRWTGELFF.

The chain recombines TRBV7-8 with TRBJ1-2; D call uncertain. Germline V lookup: CDR1 SGHVS, CDR2 FQNEAQ. V gave up 3 bases and J gave up 7 bases, with 9 bases separating them. The CDR3 sequence is 12 residues long. The CDR3 DNA is TGTGCCAGCAGCTTCATAAACCTTGGCTACACCTTC. This translates into CASSFINLGYTF.

The chain uses TRBV2 and TRBJ2-7, with 7 nucleotides matching TRBD1. The CDR3 consists of 14 residues. The junction had 14 bases not matched to a gene; V was cut back by 8 bases and J by 7 bases. Germline CDR1 and CDR2: SNHLY and FYNNEI. CDR3 amino acids: CASLGQSHSSEQYF. In DNA form, the CDR3 reads TGTGCCAGCCTGGGACAGAGCCATTCCTCGGAGCAGTACTTC.

This sequence joins TRBV27 and TRBJ1-1, with 12 bases fitting TRBD1. J was trimmed by 4 bases and V by 2 bases; bases with no gene match: 17. The CDR3 loop spans 20 amino acids. CDR1 is MNHEY and CDR2 is SMNVEV in the germline V gene (reference sequence). CDR3: CASSLPAFRGQGARGTEAFF. As DNA, the CDR3 is TGTGCCAGCAGTTTACCCGCCTTTAGGGGACAGGGGGCGCGGGGCACTGAAGCTTTCTTT.

The V and J genes are TRBV7-9 and TRBJ2-3, with D unresolved. This CDR3 spans 14 amino acids. CDR1 is SEHNR and CDR2 is FQNEAQ in the germline V gene (reference sequence). Trimming took off 1 base at V and 3 bases at J, with 8 bases between the two ends. CDR3 loop: CASSLGGFTDTQYF. CDR3 bases: TGTGCCAGCAGCTTAGGCGGCTTTACAGATACGCAGTATTTT.

In its sample, this clone was seen once. V gene TRBV6-5 combines with J gene TRBJ2-7, with 9 bases lining up with TRBD1. The CDR3 covers 14 residues. Germline loops: CDR1 MNHEY, CDR2 SVGAGI. V lost 10 bases to trimming and J lost 3 bases; unmatched junction nucleotides: 10. CDR3 amino acids: CATTQGTGNYEQYF. CDR3 bases: TGTGCCACTACCCAGGGGACAGGGAACTACGAGCAGTACTTC.

The chain uses TRBV4-2 and TRBJ1-3; D is uncertain. V was cut by 1 base and J by 1 base, with 14 bases left in between. Germline values: CDR1 LGHNA, CDR2 YNFKEQ. The CDR3 is made up of 17 amino acids. CDR3 sequence: CASSQASQPLSGNTIYF. The CDR3 DNA reads as TGTGCCAGCAGCCAAGCTTCGCAGCCTCTTTCTGGAAACACCATATATTTT.

The chain is built from TRBV6-6 and TRBJ2-1, with D perhaps matching TRBD1 or TRBD2 (5 bases each). The germline CDR1 and CDR2 sequences are MNHNY and SVGAGI (reference sequence). Trimming removed 7 bases from V and 4 bases from J, with 17 bases in between. The CDR3 runs to 15 residues. CDR3 nucleotide sequence: TGTGCCAGCACCCCCATGGGACCAACTTACAATGAGCAGTTCTTC. It specifies CASTPMGPTYNEQFF.